One sample yielded the 5 T cell receptor beta chains listed below, sequenced in a study of blood T cell repertoires in COVID-19 (dated by TCRdb to the early 2020s). Libraries were prepared through the immunoSEQ multiplex PCR assay. As stored in TCRdb, this immuneACCESS dataset retains in-frame rearrangements with V and J assigned. A fraction of the clones does not appear; measured against another copy, unresolved V genes explain less than half of the discrepancy, and the remainder lacks a known reason. The sample profile shows 150,000 to 200,000 clones; about 80% of them were found once. In total, the top ten clones hold roughly 9.6% of the sample. Sequenced sample: PBMCs or T cells enriched from blood (not recorded which). These receptors were obtained from a man aged 45-65 years who had recovered from COVID-19.

V gene TRBV14 combines with J gene TRBJ2-2, with D tentatively TRBD1 (6 bases). V lost 5 bases to trimming and J lost 3 bases, with 16 bases between them. The CDR3 extends over 16 amino acids. Germline V gives CDR1 SGHDN, CDR2 FVKESK. The CDR3 here is CASSTQGFVDTGELFF. CDR3 nucleotides: TGTGCCAGCAGCACCCAGGGGTTTGTGGACACCGGGGAGCTGTTTTTT.

The count of this clone is one. The chain recombines TRBV7-8 with TRBJ2-7, with D unclear. The V end lost 5 bases, the J end lost 3 bases, and 8 bases lay between the germline ends. The CDR3 runs to 12 residues. Germline CDR1 and CDR2: SGHVS and FQNEAQ. CDR3 DNA: TGTGCCAGCAGCCACACCAACTACGAGCAGTACTTC. Its translation is CASSHTNYEQYF.

The gene calls are TRBV5-4 and TRBJ1-3; unclear D gene. The CDR3 runs 14 residues. Trimming stripped 6 bases from V and 6 bases from J, with 16 bases between. Germline loops: CDR1 SGHNT, CDR2 YYREEE (reference sequence). The DNA of the CDR3 is TGTGCCAGCAAACCACAGAACTCACAAAACACCATATATTTT. It codes for CASKPQNSQNTIYF.

The chain has TRBV28 and TRBJ2-2, with D maybe TRBD2 (6 bases). CDR3 length: 14 amino acids. Per germline, CDR1 MDHEN and CDR2 SYDVKM. V was clipped by 3 bases and J by 5 bases, with 10 bases between them. This CDR3 reads CASSFSGGTGELFF. The CDR3 DNA follows: TGTGCCAGCAGTTTTTCCGGGGGAACCGGGGAGCTGTTTTTT. Complete variable domain (other parts from reference TRBV28 and TRBJ2-2): DVKVTQSSRYLVKRTGEKVFLECVQDMDHENMFWYRQDPGLGLRLIYFSYDVKMKEKGDIPEGYSVSREKKERFSLILESASTNQTSMYLCASSFSGGTGELFFGEGSRLTVL.

This clone showed up just once. The rearrangement links TRBV21-1 to TRBJ2-7; TRBD2, the D gene given by the table, was not confirmed from the DNA. TRBV21-1 is classified as a pseudogene. This CDR3 spans 14 amino acids. Written as DNA, the CDR3 is TGTGCCAGCAGCCTTGCCCGGGGCTCCTACGAGCAGTACTTC. Amino acid sequence: CASSLARGSYEQYF.